Presented here are 2 T cell receptor beta chains from one specimen sequenced in a study of cytomegalovirus exposure and HLA in healthy donors. 13 Jbeta primers and 60 Vbeta primers were used for the PCR. Sequencing used immunoSEQ multiplex PCR; TCRdb keeps in-frame clones, though not all of them. The data hold some 150,000 clones, with around 79% observed a single time. Sequencing input: PBMCs. The receptors derive from a woman in her thirties or forties in good health and CMV-seronegative.

The chain joins TRBV15 to TRBJ1-5; D is perhaps TRBD1 (6 bases). Looked up from germline, CDR1 is LNHNV and CDR2 is YYDKDF (reference sequence). The ends were cut back, 0 bases at V and 7 bases at J, with 13 bases in the middle. This CDR3 is built from 15 residues. The CDR3 sequence: CATSRDAQGYQPQHF. The CDR3 DNA sequence: TGTGCCACCAGCAGAGATGCGCAGGGGTACCAGCCCCAGCATTTT. Full variable domain (rest looked up from reference TRBV15 and TRBJ1-5): DAMVIQNPRYQVTQFGKPVTLSCSQTLNHNVMYWYQQKSSQAPKLLFHYYDKDFNNEADTPDNFQSRRPNTSFCFLDIRSPGLGDTAMYLCATSRDAQGYQPQHFGDGTRLSIL.

This chain links TRBV7-9 with TRBJ1-2, with 9 bases lining up with TRBD1. The CDR3 extends over 15 amino acids. Germline CDR1 is SEHNR and CDR2 is FQNEAQ (reference sequence). Trimming cost V 1 base and J 8 bases; bases outside gene matches: 8. The CDR3 sequence: CASSLEWGQGYGYTF. CDR3 DNA sequence: TGTGCCAGCAGCTTAGAGTGGGGACAGGGCTACGGCTACACCTTC.